A single sample gave rise to the 19 T cell receptor beta chains below, sequenced in a study of blood T cells in healthy people across ages (dated by TCRdb to between 2015 and 2017). The library was built by means of 5' RACE. TCRdb lists the instrument as Illumina HiSeq 2500. A second about 6 to 11 cycle PCR used a sample-barcoded 5' primer and a J-beta primer mix. TCRdb applied fastp at Q25 and MiXCR to the public reads, then kept only in-frame beta chains. Rows with a matching CDR3 protein are joined into one entry that keeps the most common DNA and genes. In this sample the table shows hundreds of thousands of distinct CDR3 sequences, under 55% of which occur a single time. Of the sample, approximately 20% falls within the top ten clones. Sequencing was carried out using blood. The receptors come from a man aged 55 to 70 in good health.

This clonotype was seen once. The genes are TRBV15 and TRBJ2-3; possible D gene TRBD1, 6 bases. From germline, CDR1 is LNHNV and CDR2 YYDKDF (reference sequence). There are 16 residues in the CDR3. Trimming took 0 bases from V and 2 from J, leaving 12 bases between them. CDR3 in DNA: TGTGCCACCAGCAGAGATCGAAACAGGGCCACAGATACGCAGTATTTT. As protein: CATSRDRNRATDTQYF. Full variable domain (rest looked up from reference TRBV15 and TRBJ2-3): DAMVIQNPRYQVTQFGKPVTLSCSQTLNHNVMYWYQQKSSQAPKLLFHYYDKDFNNEADTPDNFQSRRPNTSFCFLDIRSPGLGDTAMYLCATSRDRNRATDTQYFGPGTRLTVL.

The V gene is TRBV5-1, the J gene TRBJ1-2; a weak D match, TRBD1 (5 bases). This CDR3 has 14 amino acids. With 4 bases removed from V and 5 bases from J, the gap between germline ends came to 15 bases. Germline CDR1 SGHRS, CDR2 YFSETQ. The CDR3 region has the DNA TGCGCCAGCAGCGTGGGGGTCGAGGGATATGGCTACACCTTC. It specifies CASSVGVEGYGYTF.

A few counts support this clonotype. The chain couples TRBV9 to TRBJ2-7; D might be TRBD1 (6 bases). Germline assignment: CDR1 SGDLS and CDR2 YYNGEE. The CDR3 runs to 15 residues. V shed 3 bases and J shed 0 bases, with 13 bases lying between them. The CDR3 loop reads CASSAMTGPSYEQYF. CDR3 DNA sequence: TGTGCCAGCAGCGCGATGACAGGTCCCTCCTACGAGCAGTACTTC.

This clonotype occurred a few times. This chain joins TRBV24-1 and TRBJ1-5, with D perhaps matching TRBD1 (6 bases). In germline, CDR1 is KGHDR, CDR2 SFDVKD. V lost 5 bases to trimming and J lost 5 bases, with 9 bases between them. The CDR3 runs 13 residues. This chain's CDR3 is CATSASGDQPQHF. CDR3 DNA sequence: TGTGCCACCAGTGCGTCAGGGGATCAGCCCCAGCATTTT.

This clonotype appeared many times. The V and J genes are TRBV13 and TRBJ1-2; no firm D call. CDR1 PRHDT and CDR2 FYEKMQ come from the germline V gene (reference sequence). V was shortened by 5 bases and J by 4 bases, with 11 bases between the two germline ends. The CDR3 runs to 13 residues. The CDR3 nucleotides are TGTGCCAGCAGCGTGACCTCAACCTATGGCTACACCTTC. Translated: CASSVTSTYGYTF. Full variable domain (missing parts from reference TRBV13 and TRBJ1-2): AAGVIQSPRHLIKEKRETATLKCYPIPRHDTVYWYQQGPGQDPQFLISFYEKMQSDKGSIPDRFSAQQFSDYHSELNMSSLELGDSALYFCASSVTSTYGYTFGSGTRLTVV.

The genes are TRBV5-8 and TRBJ2-3, with 14 bases that match TRBD2. After removal of 1 base from V and 5 bases from J, the junction contained 6 bases not matched to a gene. Germline-derived CDR1 and CDR2 are SGHTS and YDEGEE. The CDR3 is made up of 17 amino acids. CDR3 residues: CASSLRMTSGGGDTQYF. CDR3 nucleotides: TGTGCCAGCAGCTTGAGAATGACTAGCGGGGGGGGAGATACGCAGTATTTT.

The J gene is TRBJ2-3, the V gene TRBV14, with D possibly matching TRBD2 (6 bases). Germline values: CDR1 SGHDN, CDR2 FVKESK. Trimming took 0 bases from V and 5 from J, leaving 9 bases between them. CDR3 length: 14 amino acids. CDR3 region: CASSQEMRGDTQYF. Here the CDR3 DNA reads TGTGCCAGCAGCCAAGAGATGCGGGGAGATACGCAGTATTTT.

This clonotype was seen more than once but under ten times. The chain couples TRBV6-2 or TRBV6-3 to TRBJ2-4; D is perhaps TRBD1 or TRBD2 (5 bases each). V dropped 7 bases and J dropped 8 bases, with 9 bases sitting between them. The length of the CDR3 is 11 residues. Looked up from germline, CDR1 is MNHEY and CDR2 is SVGEGT. In DNA form, the CDR3 reads TGTGCCAGCAATCTGGGGGACATTCAGTACTTC. It encodes CASNLGDIQYF.

V gene TRBV6-1 combines with J gene TRBJ1-5, with unresolved D. Germline V gene lookup returns CDR1 MNHNS and CDR2 SASEGT. Trimming took 8 bases from V and 7 from J, leaving 15 bases between them. There are 13 residues in the CDR3. CDR3 DNA sequence: TGTGCCAGCGGCCGGGCCCAGCAACAGCCCCAGCATTTT. It translates to CASGRAQQQPQHF.

This clonotype was picked up one time. The chain recombines TRBV18 with TRBJ1-5; D is unresolved. This CDR3 is built from 15 residues. Trimming left V 2 bases short and J 0 bases short, with 8 bases between. The germline CDR1 and CDR2 sequences are KGHSH and LQKENI. CDR3 sequence: CASSPEVYSNQPQHF. The CDR3 coding sequence is TGTGCCAGCTCACCAGAGGTGTATAGCAATCAGCCCCAGCATTTT. The whole variable domain, remainder taken from reference TRBV18 and TRBJ1-5, is NAGVMQNPRHLVRRRGQEARLRCSPMKGHSHVYWYRQLPEEGLKFMVYLQKENIIDESGMPKERFSAEFPKEGPSILRIQQVVRGDSAAYFCASSPEVYSNQPQHFGDGTRLSIL.

The gene calls are TRBV7-3 and TRBJ2-5, with D perhaps assigned TRBD1 or TRBD2 (5 bases each). Per the germline V gene, CDR1 is SGHTA and CDR2 is FQGTGA. V lost 5 bases and J lost 4, with 11 bases in between. The CDR3 has 13 residues. The CDR3: CASSRGVLETQYF. In nucleotides, the CDR3 is TGTGCCAGCAGCCGAGGGGTTCTAGAGACCCAGTACTTC.

The chain joins TRBV12-3 or TRBV12-4 to TRBJ2-1; a possible D gene is TRBD1 (6 bases). The germline V and J ends were trimmed by 2 bases and 6 bases, with 17 bases remaining between them. This CDR3 is 16 amino acids long. The CDR3: CASSLPQGILGNEQFF. The CDR3 DNA reads as TGTGCCAGCAGTTTACCACAGGGAATTTTGGGCAATGAGCAGTTCTTC.

This clonotype was detected only a few times. The V call is TRBV3-1, the J call TRBJ2-7; D tentatively fits TRBD1 or TRBD2 (5 bases each). CDR3 length: 11 residues. V lost 3 bases and J 7 bases, leaving 7 bases between the germline ends. Germline CDR1 is LGHDT and CDR2 is YNNKEL (reference sequence). The CDR3 reads CASSHEGEQYF. The DNA for the CDR3 is TGTGCCAGCAGCCATGAGGGGGAGCAGTACTTC.

This clonotype has a handful of counts. The chain recombines TRBV6-1 with TRBJ2-3; D might be TRBD1 (6 bases). V dropped 5 bases and J dropped 2 bases, with 14 bases sitting between them. The CDR3 has 15 amino acids. Germline V lookup: CDR1 MNHNS, CDR2 SASEGT. DNA of the CDR3: TGTGCCAGCAGTCCCCAGGGGATTCCCACAGATACGCAGTATTTT. Translation: CASSPQGIPTDTQYF.

The rearrangement joins TRBV6-1 to TRBJ1-5; no definite D call. The V end lost 1 base, the J end lost 3 bases, and 10 bases lay between the germline ends. Germline CDR1 and CDR2: MNHNS and SASEGT. CDR3 length: 15 residues. Written as DNA, the CDR3 is TGTGCCAGCAGTGAAGGGACGTCTTTCAATCAGCCCCAGCATTTT. This gives the protein CASSEGTSFNQPQHF.

Details on this clonotype: Sequence at one end of the junction differs from germline and may be a read error. The genes are TRBV12-3 or TRBV12-4 and TRBJ1-2; D unclear. CDR3 length equals 11 residues. CDR3 sequence reads: CASSSDLGCTF. The CDR3 bases are TGTGCCAGCAGTTCGGACCTTGGCTGCACCTTC.

DNA for the CDR3: TGCGCCAGCAGCCAAGGGACAGGGCTGGAAAATGAGCAGTTCTTC. Translation: CASSQGTGLENEQFF. The chain has TRBV4-3 and TRBJ2-1; 8 positions match TRBD1. With V trimmed by 1 base and J by 7 bases, 6 bases remained unmatched. This CDR3 is 15 amino acids long. Per germline, CDR1 LGHNA and CDR2 YSLEER.

This sequence joins TRBV28 and TRBJ1-2; D is perhaps TRBD1 (5 bases). The CDR3 consists of 12 residues. Germline CDR1 MDHEN, CDR2 SYDVKM. V shed 10 bases and J shed 7 bases, with 16 bases lying between them. The CDR3: CATRRRAAGYTF. The CDR3 DNA reads as TGTGCCACCAGGCGCAGGGCCGCTGGCTACACCTTC.

This clonotype has at least ten counts. Here the CDR3 DNA reads TGTGCCAGCAGCACCCGACAGGCCAGGTACCAAGAGACCCAGTACTTC. Translation: CASSTRQARYQETQYF. The genes are TRBV7-2 and TRBJ2-5; D possibly corresponds to TRBD1 (6 bases). The length of the CDR3 is 16 residues. The germline V gene encodes CDR1 SGHTA and CDR2 FQGNSA. V was pared by 5 bases and J by 0 bases, with 16 bases between.